This T cell receptor (beta chain) is drawn from a study of T cell responses to AZD1222 COVID-19 vaccine. Study overall: Second-dose intervals near 4 or 12 weeks were combined.

Findings and caveats of the study: Spike as a whole was targeted by vaccine-associated CD4 TCRs, dominant at 160-218 and 743-854. Increases in Spike-specific TCR breadth and depth were seen after two AZD1222 doses. AZD1222 recipients seropositive at baseline numbered only six or seven.

The germline gives CDR1 SEHNR, CDR2 FQNEAQ (reference sequence). V was pared by 6 bases and J by 4 bases, with 19 bases between. The length of the CDR3 is 16 residues. For this clone: Antigen unknown.

Using immunoSEQ multiplex PCR, the repertoire was profiled, and TCRdb retains in-frame clones only, with some absent. The sample shows under 150,000 clones, approximately 84% of them seen only once. The genes are TRBV7-9 and TRBJ2-1, with D tentatively TRBD1 or TRBD2 (6 bases each). Sequenced material: peripheral blood, taken on day 0 of AZD1222 vaccination. The TCR originated in an adult in good health. The CDR3 DNA is TGTGCCAGCAGACCCCCGGAGACAGGACTATACAATGAGCAGTTCTTC. Its protein is CASRPPETGLYNEQFF.